The 9 T cell receptor beta chains given below trace back to one sample, sequenced in a study of blood T cell repertoires in COVID-19. Profiled with immunoSEQ multiplex PCR; TCRdb holds only in-frame clones, not every one. This sample carries approximately 100,000 clones, under 85% of them seen once, and the ten largest clones take around a quarter. Sequencing was done on a sample of peripheral blood. These receptors were collected from a man between 65 and 85 years old with acute or convalescent COVID-19.

The sample holds a few counts of this clone. The chain combines TRBV5-6 with TRBJ1-2, with 8 nucleotides matching TRBD1. The J segment lost 7 bases and the V segment lost 0 bases, leaving 5 bases of the junction unmatched. CDR1 is SGHDT and CDR2 is YYEEEE in the germline V gene. This CDR3 spans 14 amino acids. CDR3 sequence (DNA): TGTGCCAGCAGCTTGGTACAGGGGGAGGCTGGCTACACCTTC. Translation gives CASSLVQGEAGYTF.

The CDR3 is CASSLDRVEMNTEAFF. The DNA for the CDR3 is TGTGCCAGCAGCCTTGACAGGGTAGAAATGAACACTGAAGCTTTCTTT. The V call is TRBV5-6, the J call TRBJ1-1, with 7 bases matching TRBD1. The CDR3 runs to 16 residues. CDR1 SGHDT and CDR2 YYEEEE come from the germline V gene. The trim removed 4 bases at V and 0 bases at J, leaving 9 bases unmatched.

This chain joins TRBV19 and TRBJ2-7, with a weak D call TRBD1 (5 bases). CDR1 is LNHDA and CDR2 is SQIVND in the germline V gene (reference sequence). The CDR3 runs to 11 residues. Trimming cost V 5 bases and J 4 bases, with 6 bases left between them. In nucleotides, the CDR3 is TGTGCCAGTAGTCAGGGTTACGAGCAGTACTTC. It specifies CASSQGYEQYF.

The genes are TRBV7-2 and TRBJ2-7, with 8 bases that match TRBD2. Germline CDR1 is SGHTA and CDR2 is FQGNSA. CDR3 length: 15 amino acids. V trimming: 2 bases; J trimming: 5 bases; junction bases outside the gene matches: 8. The CDR3 protein is CASSLSGSPWNEQYF. The CDR3 DNA is TGTGCCAGCAGCTTAAGCGGGAGCCCTTGGAACGAGCAGTACTTC.

The chain's CDR3 is CASSETGRTNEKLFF. CDR3 sequence (DNA): TGTGCCAGCAGTGAAACAGGGCGAACTAATGAAAAACTGTTTTTT. V and J are TRBV6-1 and TRBJ1-4; TRBD1 might be the D (6 bases). This CDR3 has 15 residues. V dropped 2 bases and J dropped 1 base, with 8 bases sitting between them. The germline CDR1 and CDR2 sequences are MNHNS and SASEGT.

The rearrangement joins TRBV11-3 to TRBJ2-1, with D uncertain. This CDR3 is 15 amino acids long. V lost 0 bases and J lost 2, with 8 bases in between. The germline gives CDR1 SGHNT, CDR2 YENEEA. CDR3 nucleotides: TGTGCCAGCAGCTTAGAGGCGGTGCCCTACAATGAGCAGTTCTTC. Encoded protein: CASSLEAVPYNEQFF.

The V and J genes are TRBV7-2 and TRBJ1-5; 7 bases are a match to TRBD1. CDR1 SGHTA and CDR2 FQGNSA come from the germline V gene. The ends lost 3 bases at V and 3 bases at J; junction bases unmatched: 8. The CDR3 consists of 16 residues. CDR3 sequence (DNA): TGTGCCAGCAGCTTGGGCACCGACAGGGTCAATCAGCCCCAGCATTTT. It yields the protein CASSLGTDRVNQPQHF.

The chain is built from TRBV2 and TRBJ1-4; 9 positions match TRBD1. From germline, CDR1 is SNHLY and CDR2 FYNNEI. V dropped 6 bases and J dropped 7; count of bases not matched to a gene: 6. The CDR3 is made up of 14 amino acids. The CDR3 reads CASRTGTGTEKLFF. The CDR3, as DNA: TGTGCCAGCAGAACCGGGACAGGGACTGAAAAACTGTTTTTT.

The rearrangement uses TRBV6-4 and TRBJ2-1; 7 positions agree with TRBD2. Per germline, CDR1 MRHNA and CDR2 SNTAGT. With V trimmed by 5 bases and J by 8 bases, 6 bases remained unmatched. The CDR3 is made up of 13 amino acids. CDR3 sequence (DNA): TGTGCCAGCAGTTTTTCGGGAGGAGATGAGCAGTTCTTC. This codes for CASSFSGGDEQFF.